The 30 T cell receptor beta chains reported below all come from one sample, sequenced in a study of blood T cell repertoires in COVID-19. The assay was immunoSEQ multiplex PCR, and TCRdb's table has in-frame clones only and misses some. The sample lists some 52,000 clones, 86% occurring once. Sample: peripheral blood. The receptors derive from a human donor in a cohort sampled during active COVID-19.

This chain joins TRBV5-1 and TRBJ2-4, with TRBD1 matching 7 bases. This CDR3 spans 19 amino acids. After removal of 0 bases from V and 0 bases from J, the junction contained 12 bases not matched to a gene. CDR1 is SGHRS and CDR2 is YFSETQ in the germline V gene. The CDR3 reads CASSLGFRQGTVAKNIQYF. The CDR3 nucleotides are TGCGCCAGCAGCTTGGGCTTTCGTCAGGGGACAGTAGCCAAAAACATTCAGTACTTC.

The CDR3 loop is CASSQGTGYYEQYF. The CDR3 region has the DNA TGTGCCAGCAGCCAAGGAACAGGGTACTACGAGCAGTACTTC. The chain is built from TRBV3-1 (or the pseudogene TRBV3-2) and TRBJ2-7; D is perhaps TRBD1 (6 bases). The germline V gene has CDR1 LGHDT and CDR2 YNNKEL (reference sequence). V was shortened by 1 base and J by 3 bases, with 10 bases between the two germline ends. The CDR3 extends over 14 amino acids.

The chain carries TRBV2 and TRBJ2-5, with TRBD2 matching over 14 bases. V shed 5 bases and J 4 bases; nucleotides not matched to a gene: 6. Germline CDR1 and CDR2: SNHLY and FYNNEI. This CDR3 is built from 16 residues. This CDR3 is CASSPGLAGGAETQYF. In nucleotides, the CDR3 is TGTGCCAGCAGTCCCGGACTAGCGGGGGGCGCAGAGACCCAGTACTTC.

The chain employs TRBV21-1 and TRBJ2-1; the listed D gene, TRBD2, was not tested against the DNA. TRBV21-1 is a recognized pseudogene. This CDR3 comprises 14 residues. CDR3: CASSKETGYNEQFF. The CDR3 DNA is TGTGCCAGCAGCAAAGAGACGGGTTACAATGAGCAGTTCTTC.

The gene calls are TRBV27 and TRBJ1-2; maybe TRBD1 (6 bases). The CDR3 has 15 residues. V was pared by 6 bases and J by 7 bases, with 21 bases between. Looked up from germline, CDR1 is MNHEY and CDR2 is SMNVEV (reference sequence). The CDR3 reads CASSRDRLGGGGYTF. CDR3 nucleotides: TGTGCCAGCAGCCGCGACAGGCTAGGGGGGGGTGGCTACACCTTC.

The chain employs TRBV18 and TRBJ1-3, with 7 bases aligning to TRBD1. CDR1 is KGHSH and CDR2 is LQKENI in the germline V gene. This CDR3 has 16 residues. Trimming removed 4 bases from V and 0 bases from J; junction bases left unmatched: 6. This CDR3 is CASSLTTGRSGNTIYF. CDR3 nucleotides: TGTGCCAGCTCACTGACGACAGGGCGCTCTGGAAACACCATATATTTT.

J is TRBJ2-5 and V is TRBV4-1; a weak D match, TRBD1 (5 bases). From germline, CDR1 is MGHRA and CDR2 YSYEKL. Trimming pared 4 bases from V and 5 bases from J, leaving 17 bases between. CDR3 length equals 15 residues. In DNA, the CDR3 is TGCGCCAGCAGCCGGACACCGACACCGAGGGAGACCCAGTACTTC. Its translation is CASSRTPTPRETQYF.

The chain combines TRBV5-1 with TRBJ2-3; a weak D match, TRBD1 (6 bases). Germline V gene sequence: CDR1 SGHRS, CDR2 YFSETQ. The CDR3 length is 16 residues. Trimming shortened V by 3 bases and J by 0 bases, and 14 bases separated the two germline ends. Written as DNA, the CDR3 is TGCGCCAGCAGCTCGGGACACCGAATCAGCACAGATACGCAGTATTTT. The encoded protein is CASSSGHRISTDTQYF.

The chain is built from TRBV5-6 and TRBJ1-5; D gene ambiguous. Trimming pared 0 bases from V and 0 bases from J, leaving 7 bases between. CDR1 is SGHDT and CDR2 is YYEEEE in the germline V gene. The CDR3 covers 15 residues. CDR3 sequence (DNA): TGTGCCAGCAGCTTGGGAGGGCGTAGCAATCAGCCCCAGCATTTT. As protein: CASSLGGRSNQPQHF.

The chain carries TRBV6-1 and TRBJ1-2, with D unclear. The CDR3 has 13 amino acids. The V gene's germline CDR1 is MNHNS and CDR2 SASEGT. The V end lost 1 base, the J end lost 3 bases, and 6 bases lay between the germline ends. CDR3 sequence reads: CASSEEHHYGYTF. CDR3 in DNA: TGTGCCAGCAGTGAAGAACATCACTATGGCTACACCTTC.

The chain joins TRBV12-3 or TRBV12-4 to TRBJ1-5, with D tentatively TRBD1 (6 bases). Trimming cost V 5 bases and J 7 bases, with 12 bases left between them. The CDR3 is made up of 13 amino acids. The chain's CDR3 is CASSPETGQPQHF. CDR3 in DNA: TGTGCCAGCAGTCCCGAGACAGGACAGCCCCAGCATTTT.

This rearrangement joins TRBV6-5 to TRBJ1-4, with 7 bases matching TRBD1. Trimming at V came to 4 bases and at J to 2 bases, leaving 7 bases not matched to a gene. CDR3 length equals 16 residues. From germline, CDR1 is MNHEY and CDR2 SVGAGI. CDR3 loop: CASSSNDRVTNEKLFF. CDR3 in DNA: TGTGCCAGCAGTTCCAATGACAGGGTTACTAATGAAAAACTGTTTTTT.

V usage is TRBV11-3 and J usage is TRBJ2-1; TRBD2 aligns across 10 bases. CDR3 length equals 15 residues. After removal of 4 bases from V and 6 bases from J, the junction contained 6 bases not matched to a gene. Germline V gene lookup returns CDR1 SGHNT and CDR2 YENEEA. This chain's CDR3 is CASSSNSGRANEQFF. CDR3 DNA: TGTGCCAGCAGCTCAAACAGCGGGAGGGCCAATGAGCAGTTCTTC. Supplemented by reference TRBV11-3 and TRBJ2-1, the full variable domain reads EAGVVQSPRYKIIEKKQPVAFWCNPISGHNTLYWYLQNLGQGPELLIRYENEEAVDDSQLPKDRFSAERLKGVDSTLKIQPAELGDSAVYLCASSSNSGRANEQFFGPGTRLTVL.

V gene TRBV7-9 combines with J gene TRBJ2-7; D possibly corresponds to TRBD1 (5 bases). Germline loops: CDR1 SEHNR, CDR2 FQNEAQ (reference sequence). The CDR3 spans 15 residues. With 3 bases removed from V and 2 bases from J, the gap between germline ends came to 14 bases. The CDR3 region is CASSFYTGGTYEQYF. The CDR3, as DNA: TGTGCCAGCAGCTTTTACACAGGTGGGACCTACGAGCAGTACTTC.

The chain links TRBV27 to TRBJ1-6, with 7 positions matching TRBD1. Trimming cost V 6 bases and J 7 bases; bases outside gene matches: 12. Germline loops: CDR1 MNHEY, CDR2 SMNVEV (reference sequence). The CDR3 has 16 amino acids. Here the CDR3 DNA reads TGTGCCAGCAGCCCAGACAGGGATAGGCGGAATTCACCCCTCCACTTT. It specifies CASSPDRDRRNSPLHF.

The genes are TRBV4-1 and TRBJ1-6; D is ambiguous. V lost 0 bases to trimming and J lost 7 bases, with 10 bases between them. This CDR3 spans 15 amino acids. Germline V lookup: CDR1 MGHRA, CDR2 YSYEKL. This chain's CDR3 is CASSQESGLNSPLHF. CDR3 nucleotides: TGCGCCAGCAGCCAAGAGAGCGGACTGAATTCACCCCTCCACTTT.

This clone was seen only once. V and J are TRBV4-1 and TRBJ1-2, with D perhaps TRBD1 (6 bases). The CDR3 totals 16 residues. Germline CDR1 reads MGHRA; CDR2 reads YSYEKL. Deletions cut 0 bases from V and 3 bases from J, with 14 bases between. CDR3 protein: CASSQEAGVGYYGYTF. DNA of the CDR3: TGCGCCAGCAGCCAAGAAGCAGGGGTTGGGTACTATGGCTACACCTTC.

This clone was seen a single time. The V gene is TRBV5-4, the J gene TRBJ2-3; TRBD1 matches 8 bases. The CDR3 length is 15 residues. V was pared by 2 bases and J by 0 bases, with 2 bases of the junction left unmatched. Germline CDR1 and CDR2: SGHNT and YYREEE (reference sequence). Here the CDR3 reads CASSFGTGSTDTQYF. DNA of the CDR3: TGTGCCAGCAGCTTCGGGACAGGAAGCACAGATACGCAGTATTTT.

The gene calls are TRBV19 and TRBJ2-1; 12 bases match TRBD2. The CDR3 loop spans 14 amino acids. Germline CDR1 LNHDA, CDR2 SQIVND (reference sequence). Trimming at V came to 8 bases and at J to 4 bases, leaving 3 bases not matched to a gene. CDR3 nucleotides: TGTGCCAGTCTAGCGGGAGGGTCTTACAATGAGCAGTTCTTC. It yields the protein CASLAGGSYNEQFF.

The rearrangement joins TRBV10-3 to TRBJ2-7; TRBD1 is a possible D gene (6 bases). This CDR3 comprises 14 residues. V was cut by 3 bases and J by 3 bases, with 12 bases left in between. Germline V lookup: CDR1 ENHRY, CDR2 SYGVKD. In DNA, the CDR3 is TGTGCCATCAGTGATGGGGACATCGACTACGAGCAGTACTTC. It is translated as CAISDGDIDYEQYF.

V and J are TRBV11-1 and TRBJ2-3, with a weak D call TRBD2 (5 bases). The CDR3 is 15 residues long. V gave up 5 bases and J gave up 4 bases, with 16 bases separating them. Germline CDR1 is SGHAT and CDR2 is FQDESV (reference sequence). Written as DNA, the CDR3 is TGTGCCAGCAGCACCCGGCGGGCTGGGGCAGATACGCAGTATTTT. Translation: CASSTRRAGADTQYF.

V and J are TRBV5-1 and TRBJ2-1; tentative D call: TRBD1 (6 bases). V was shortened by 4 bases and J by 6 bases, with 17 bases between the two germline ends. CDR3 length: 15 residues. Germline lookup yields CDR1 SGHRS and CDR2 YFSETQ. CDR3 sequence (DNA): TGCGCCAGCAGCGAGGGGACATCGCTGCTCAATGAGCAGTTCTTC. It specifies CASSEGTSLLNEQFF.

The CDR3 loop reads CASSRKGQETDEQFF. The DNA of the CDR3 is TGTGCCAGCAGTCGAAAAGGACAGGAAACGGATGAGCAGTTCTTC. This rearrangement joins TRBV6-5 to TRBJ2-1; 7 bases line up with TRBD1. J lost 8 bases, V lost 5 bases, and 12 bases had no gene match. Germline V lookup: CDR1 MNHEY, CDR2 SVGAGI. The CDR3 is 15 amino acids.

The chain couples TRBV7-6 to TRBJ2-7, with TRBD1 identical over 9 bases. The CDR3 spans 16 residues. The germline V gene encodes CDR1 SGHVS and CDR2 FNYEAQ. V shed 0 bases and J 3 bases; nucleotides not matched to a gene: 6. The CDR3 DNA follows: TGTGCCAGCAGCTTAGCGCCGGGACAGGGAGGCTACGAGCAGTACTTC. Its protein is CASSLAPGQGGYEQYF.

CDR3 amino acids: CASTPILQGLETQYF. CDR3 in DNA: TGTGCCAGCACCCCGATACTCCAGGGGTTAGAGACCCAGTACTTC. The chain is built from TRBV3-1 (or the pseudogene TRBV3-2) and TRBJ2-5; D is perhaps TRBD1 (6 bases). CDR3 size: 15 residues. Germline V CDR1 and CDR2: LGHDT, YNNKEL (reference sequence). Trimming removed 7 bases from V and 4 bases from J, with 19 bases in between.

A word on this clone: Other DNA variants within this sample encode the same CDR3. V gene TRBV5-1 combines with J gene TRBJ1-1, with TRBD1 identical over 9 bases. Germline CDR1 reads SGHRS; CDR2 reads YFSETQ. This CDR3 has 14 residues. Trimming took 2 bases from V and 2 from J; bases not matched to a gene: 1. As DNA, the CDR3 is TGCGCCAGCAGCTTACAGGGGGCAAACACTGAAGCTTTCTTT. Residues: CASSLQGANTEAFF. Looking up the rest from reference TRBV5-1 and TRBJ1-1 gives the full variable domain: KAGVTQTPRYLIKTRGQQVTLSCSPISGHRSVSWYQQTPGQGLQFLFEYFSETQRNKGNFPGRFSGRQFSNSRSEMNVSTLELGDSALYLCASSLQGANTEAFFGQGTRLTVV.

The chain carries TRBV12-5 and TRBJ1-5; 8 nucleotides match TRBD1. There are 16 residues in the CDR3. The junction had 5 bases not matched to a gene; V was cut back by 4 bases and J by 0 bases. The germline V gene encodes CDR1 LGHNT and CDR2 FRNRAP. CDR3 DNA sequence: TGTGCTAGTGGTTCCTGGACAGGGTATAGCAATCAGCCCCAGCATTTT. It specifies CASGSWTGYSNQPQHF.

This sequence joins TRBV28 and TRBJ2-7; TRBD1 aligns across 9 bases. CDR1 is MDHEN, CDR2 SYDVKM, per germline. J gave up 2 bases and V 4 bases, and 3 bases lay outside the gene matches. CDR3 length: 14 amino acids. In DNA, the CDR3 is TGTGCCAGCAGTTCGGGACAGGGCACCTACGAGCAGTACTTC. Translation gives CASSSGQGTYEQYF.

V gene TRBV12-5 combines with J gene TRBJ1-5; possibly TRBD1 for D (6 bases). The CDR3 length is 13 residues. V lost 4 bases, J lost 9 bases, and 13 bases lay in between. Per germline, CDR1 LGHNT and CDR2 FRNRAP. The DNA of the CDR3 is TGTGCTAGTGGTTGGGACAACGAAACGCCCCAGCATTTT. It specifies CASGWDNETPQHF.

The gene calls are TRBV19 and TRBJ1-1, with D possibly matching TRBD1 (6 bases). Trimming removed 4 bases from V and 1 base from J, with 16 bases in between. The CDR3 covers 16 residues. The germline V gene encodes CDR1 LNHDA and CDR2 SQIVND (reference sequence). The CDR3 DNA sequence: TGTGCCAGTAGTAGGCGGACAGAAGCTAGGAACACTGAAGCTTTCTTT. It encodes CASSRRTEARNTEAFF.